Shown below are 5 T cell receptor beta chains from a single sample sequenced in a study of blood T cell repertoires in COVID-19 (dated by TCRdb to 2020 to 2021). The receptor library was made with the immunoSEQ multiplex PCR assay. Imported from immuneACCESS, the table was reduced by TCRdb to in-frame sequences with V and J called. These copies leave out some clones; in studies compared against another copy, an unresolved V gene accounts for under half, and the cause of the remainder is not known. This sample lists about 160,000 clones; 70% to 90% were detected once. The ten most abundant clones make up 6.9% of the sample. Specimen: peripheral blood. The source is an elderly man with COVID-19, enrolled during active disease.

The chain recombines TRBV7-3 with TRBJ2-5; 7 bases are a match to TRBD1. From germline, CDR1 is SGHTA and CDR2 FQGTGA. The trim removed 5 bases at V and 4 bases at J, leaving 4 bases unmatched. This CDR3 region has 13 residues. The CDR3 loop is CASSPNRGETQYF. The CDR3 DNA reads as TGTGCCAGCAGCCCCAACAGGGGAGAGACCCAGTACTTC.

The CDR3 reads CASSSLGGYNSPLHF. CDR3 DNA sequence: TGTGCCAGCAGTAGCCTTGGGGGGTATAATTCACCCCTCCACTTT. The chain recombines TRBV28 with TRBJ1-6, with a possible D match to TRBD1 (5 bases). Trimming stripped 5 bases from V and 4 bases from J, with 12 bases between. The CDR3 consists of 15 residues. Germline V gives CDR1 MDHEN, CDR2 SYDVKM.

The rearrangement joins TRBV9 to TRBJ2-5; 7 bases are shared with TRBD1. From germline, CDR1 is SGDLS and CDR2 YYNGEE. This CDR3 is 14 amino acids long. The junction had 10 bases not matched to a gene; V was cut back by 6 bases and J by 5 bases. CDR3 amino acids: CASTPTGVVETQYF. CDR3 in DNA: TGTGCCAGCACCCCCACAGGGGTGGTCGAGACCCAGTACTTC.

The chain recombines TRBV19 with TRBJ1-4; TRBD1 might be the D (5 bases). Trimming shortened V by 6 bases and J by 5 bases, and 16 bases separated the two germline ends. The CDR3 extends over 15 amino acids. Germline assignment: CDR1 LNHDA and CDR2 SQIVND (reference sequence). For the CDR3, the DNA is TGTGCCAGTAGACAGAACGAGTGGGGCAATGAAAAACTGTTTTTT. Amino acid sequence: CASRQNEWGNEKLFF. Together with reference TRBV19 and TRBJ1-4, the CDR3 gives the full variable domain: DGGITQSPKYLFRKEGQNVTLSCEQNLNHDAMYWYRQDPGQGLRLIYYSQIVNDFQKGDIAEGYSVSREKKESFPLTVTSAQKNPTAFYLCASRQNEWGNEKLFFGSGTQLSVL.

This chain's CDR3 is CASSARPGGSTDTQYF. For the CDR3, the DNA is TGTGCCAGCAGCGCCCGCCCGGGGGGAAGCACAGATACGCAGTATTTT. The gene calls are TRBV9 and TRBJ2-3; TRBD2 matches 7 bases. V lost 3 bases, J lost 0 bases, and 7 bases stayed unmatched. There are 16 residues in the CDR3. Germline V gives CDR1 SGDLS, CDR2 YYNGEE.